This T cell receptor (beta chain) was identified in a study of shared clonotypes between healthy human individuals. This CDR3 has 14 amino acids. V lost 0 bases, J lost 8 bases, and 13 bases lay in between. Germline-derived CDR1 and CDR2 are SEHNR and FQNEAQ (reference sequence). In replicate PCRs of sorted subsets, approximately 190 ng DNA, tens of thousands of T cell genomes, was used. Method: immunoSEQ multiplex PCR; TCRdb's copy keeps in-frame clones and lacks some. The sample holds 2 million to 2.5 million clones, more than 90% seen once. This sequence originates from a man between 18 and 29 years old in good health. Specimen: naive CD4+ T cells sorted from blood. Subset meaning: CD45RA+ positively selected. The chain is built from TRBV7-9 and TRBJ1-2; TRBD1 might be the D (6 bases). CDR3: CASSLALEGDGYTF. The CDR3 DNA sequence: TGTGCCAGCAGCTTAGCGCTTGAGGGGGACGGCTACACCTTC.